Listed here are 28 T cell receptor beta chains from one sample, sequenced in a study of long-term antiretroviral therapy in people with HIV. Researchers report immunoSEQ v3.0 was run at survey level. TCRdb's copy holds only in-frame clones and misses some; the assay was immunoSEQ multiplex PCR. This repertoire shows 36,000 or so clones, around 79% found once; its top ten account for around 6.3%. The material was unsorted PBMCs, obtained 0.6 years after starting antiretroviral therapy. The receptors shown here come from a man aged 18 to 29 with HIV.

The chain carries TRBV5-1 and TRBJ2-1; 9 bases fit TRBD1. The CDR3 covers 15 residues. Germline-derived CDR1 and CDR2 are SGHRS and YFSETQ. Unmatched junction bases numbered 8, after V lost 3 bases and J lost 7 bases. The CDR3 bases are TGCGCCAGCAGCTATACAGGGGGCGGCCGGAATGAGCAGTTCTTC. Protein sequence: CASSYTGGGRNEQFF.

This clone has only a few counts. The chain links TRBV5-4 to TRBJ1-2; the D is unclear. The CDR3 totals 14 residues. V was clipped by 0 bases and J by 5 bases, with 11 bases between them. CDR1 and CDR2 (germline): SGHNT, YYREEE (reference sequence). The CDR3 region is CASSLARTTYGYTF. The CDR3 nucleotides read TGTGCCAGCAGCTTGGCCCGGACCACTTATGGCTACACCTTC.

For the CDR3, the DNA is TGTGCCAGCACCAAGGGCGGGAGCTTCTACAATGAGCAGTTCTTC. Its translation is CASTKGGSFYNEQFF. V usage is TRBV5-4 and J usage is TRBJ2-1; 7 bases are shared with TRBD2. V trimming: 6 bases; J trimming: 3 bases; junction bases outside the gene matches: 9. Per the germline V gene, CDR1 is SGHNT and CDR2 is YYREEE (reference sequence). There are 15 residues in the CDR3.

V is TRBV5-4 and J is TRBJ2-7; TRBD2 aligns across 9 bases. J gave up 1 base and V 2 bases, and 1 base lay outside the gene matches. This CDR3 region has 14 residues. Germline CDR1 reads SGHNT; CDR2 reads YYREEE (reference sequence). The CDR3 loop reads CASSLGLASYEQYF. In nucleotides, the CDR3 is TGTGCCAGCAGCTTAGGACTAGCGTCCTACGAGCAGTACTTC.

The chain uses TRBV19 and TRBJ1-1; TRBD1 might be the D (6 bases). The CDR3 spans 14 residues. Germline values: CDR1 LNHDA, CDR2 SQIVND (reference sequence). The V end lost 5 bases, the J end lost 2 bases, and 12 bases lay between the germline ends. DNA of the CDR3: TGTGCCAGTAGTCCCGGGACATTTAACACTGAAGCTTTCTTT. This sequence encodes CASSPGTFNTEAFF.

The gene calls are TRBV7-9 and TRBJ2-7, with D unclear. Germline CDR1 SEHNR, CDR2 FQNEAQ (reference sequence). There are 15 residues in the CDR3. Trimming cost V 5 bases and J 0 bases, with 14 bases left between them. In nucleotides, the CDR3 is TGTGCCAGCAGCCCACTGACGGCCAGCTCCTACGAGCAGTACTTC. Translated: CASSPLTASSYEQYF.

V and J are TRBV5-1 and TRBJ1-1; TRBD1 aligns across 8 bases. Germline lookup yields CDR1 SGHRS and CDR2 YFSETQ. The CDR3 is made up of 14 amino acids. Unmatched junction bases numbered 6, after V lost 4 bases and J lost 4 bases. CDR3 DNA: TGCGCCAGCAGCCGAGATGGACAGGGCACTGAAGCTTTCTTT. It translates to CASSRDGQGTEAFF.

This chain uses TRBV19 with TRBJ2-7; D is tentatively TRBD1 or TRBD2 (6 bases each). Germline CDR1 reads LNHDA; CDR2 reads SQIVND (reference sequence). The CDR3 consists of 15 residues. Trimming removed 3 bases at V and 2 bases at J, with 14 bases between. The CDR3 loop is CASSIGGLGAYEQYF. CDR3 nucleotide sequence: TGTGCCAGTAGTATCGGGGGCCTGGGGGCCTACGAGCAGTACTTC.

The chain combines TRBV27 with TRBJ2-7; no clear D. The germline gives CDR1 MNHEY, CDR2 SMNVEV (reference sequence). CDR3 length equals 13 residues. The germline V and J ends were trimmed by 6 bases and 3 bases, with 12 bases remaining between them. The CDR3 DNA reads as TGTGCCAGCAGCCCGGACGCAGTCTACGAGCAGTACTTC. Amino acids: CASSPDAVYEQYF.

The CDR3 nucleotides read TGTGCCAGCAGCGTTAACGGGAATAGCAATCAGCCCCAGCATTTT. Residues: CASSVNGNSNQPQHF. The chain combines TRBV27 with TRBJ1-5; no definite D call. V shed 6 bases and J shed 0 bases, with 12 bases lying between them. CDR1 MNHEY and CDR2 SMNVEV come from the germline V gene (reference sequence). The CDR3 totals 15 residues.

The chain joins TRBV2 to TRBJ2-5; D is possibly TRBD2 (6 bases). There are 14 residues in the CDR3. V was pared by 3 bases and J by 7 bases, with 15 bases between. Germline assignment: CDR1 SNHLY and CDR2 FYNNEI. The CDR3 reads CASSDGRDRGTQYF. CDR3 sequence (DNA): TGTGCCAGCAGTGATGGGCGGGACCGGGGGACCCAGTACTTC.

The chain recombines TRBV4-1 with TRBJ1-3; tentative D call: TRBD1 (5 bases). V lost 1 base, J lost 2 bases, and 15 bases lay in between. CDR1 and CDR2 from the germline V gene are MGHRA and YSYEKL. This CDR3 has 17 amino acids. The CDR3 bases are TGCGCCAGCAGCCAAGGTTTCCAGGGCGCGCCTGGAAACACCATATATTTT. As protein: CASSQGFQGAPGNTIYF.

In this sample, this clone is medium-sized (0.01 to 0.1%). The rearrangement links TRBV6-6 to TRBJ2-7; D possibly corresponds to TRBD2 (6 bases). V was clipped by 2 bases and J by 4 bases, with 12 bases between them. The germline CDR1 and CDR2 sequences are MNHNY and SVGAGI (reference sequence). The CDR3 sequence is 14 residues long. The CDR3 bases are TGTGCCAGCAGTTACGGGGGTAGCGGATACGAGCAGTACTTC. This codes for CASSYGGSGYEQYF.

This clone was detected only a few times. The V call is TRBV11-2, the J call TRBJ1-5; D is uncertain. CDR3 size: 12 residues. Germline assignment: CDR1 SGHAT and CDR2 FQNNGV. V was shortened by 4 bases and J by 3 bases, with 4 bases between the two germline ends. CDR3 in amino acids: CASSSNNQPQHF. The CDR3 bases are TGTGCCAGCAGCTCGAACAATCAGCCCCAGCATTTT.

This sequence joins TRBV28 and TRBJ1-2; 9 bases match TRBD1. The CDR3 has 13 residues. CDR1 and CDR2 from the germline V gene are MDHEN and SYDVKM. V shed 7 bases, J shed 8 bases, and the junction held 8 bases outside the gene matches. The CDR3 region has the DNA TGTGCCAGCAAAACAGGGGGCGAAGAGGGCTACACCTTC. It encodes CASKTGGEEGYTF.

This sequence joins TRBV27 and TRBJ2-1, with 14 bases that match TRBD2. Trimming removed 5 bases from V and 8 bases from J; junction bases left unmatched: 11. CDR1 is MNHEY, CDR2 SMNVEV, per germline (reference sequence). The CDR3 covers 17 residues. The chain's CDR3 is CASSLSPGLAGDHEQFF. As DNA, the CDR3 is TGTGCCAGCAGTCTAAGTCCGGGACTAGCGGGAGACCATGAGCAGTTCTTC.

This chain joins TRBV4-2 and TRBJ2-7, with D perhaps TRBD1 or TRBD2 (5 bases each). Germline-derived CDR1 and CDR2 are LGHNA and YNFKEQ. This CDR3 contains 17 residues. The germline V and J ends were trimmed by 1 base and 4 bases, with 20 bases remaining between them. CDR3 protein: CASSQVRPGTQDYEQYF. Written as DNA, the CDR3 is TGTGCCAGCAGCCAAGTACGACCCGGGACGCAGGATTACGAGCAGTACTTC.

The V gene is TRBV18, the J gene TRBJ2-1, with unresolved D. There are 16 residues in the CDR3. V gave up 3 bases and J gave up 0 bases, with 12 bases separating them. The germline V gene has CDR1 KGHSH and CDR2 LQKENI. The CDR3 DNA follows: TGTGCCAGCTCACCGGATCTTCTCAGCTCCTACAATGAGCAGTTCTTC. This encodes CASSPDLLSSYNEQFF.

This chain uses TRBV6-5 with TRBJ1-1; 9 positions match TRBD1. Germline CDR1 MNHEY, CDR2 SVGAGI. Losses at the gene ends were 6 bases for V and 8 bases for J; bases not matched to a gene: 7. There are 13 residues in the CDR3. CDR3 region: CASSLGQGLEAFF. The CDR3 region has the DNA TGTGCCAGCAGCCTGGGACAGGGTTTAGAAGCTTTCTTT.

The chain couples TRBV9 to TRBJ2-7, with a tentative D call TRBD1 (6 bases). The V and J ends lost 2 bases and 4 bases respectively, with 13 bases between them. The germline CDR1 and CDR2 sequences are SGDLS and YYNGEE. The CDR3 runs 14 residues. In nucleotides, the CDR3 is TGTGCCAGCAGCGTCACTACCACAGGGTACGAGCAGTACTTC. This encodes CASSVTTTGYEQYF.

The chain is built from TRBV5-3 and TRBJ2-3; D unresolved. TRBV5-3 is an ORF for which the function is uncertain. V was clipped by 2 bases and J by 5 bases, with 18 bases between them. The CDR3 is made up of 16 amino acids. The CDR3 sequence: CARSFSTGEMGDTQYF. CDR3 coding DNA: TGTGCCAGAAGCTTTTCGACTGGAGAGATGGGAGATACGCAGTATTTT.

The genes are TRBV6-5 and TRBJ1-1; a possible D gene is TRBD1 (5 bases). V was clipped by 4 bases and J by 1 base, with 7 bases between them. Germline loops: CDR1 MNHEY, CDR2 SVGAGI. The CDR3 runs 13 residues. The CDR3 protein is CASSLGGNTEAFF. CDR3 bases: TGTGCCAGCAGTTTGGGGGGGAACACTGAAGCTTTCTTT.

The chain uses TRBV6-1 and TRBJ1-1; no reliable D call. The CDR3 sequence is 14 residues long. The germline CDR1 and CDR2 sequences are MNHNS and SASEGT. V dropped 3 bases and J dropped 7 bases, with 15 bases sitting between them. CDR3 region: CASSESGKGFEAFF. The CDR3 region has the DNA TGTGCCAGCAGTGAGAGCGGGAAGGGATTTGAAGCTTTCTTT.

The chain has TRBV5-4 and TRBJ2-1; D is unresolved. Trimming cost V 4 bases and J 6 bases, with 8 bases left between them. This CDR3 spans 12 amino acids. Germline values: CDR1 SGHNT, CDR2 YYREEE (reference sequence). The DNA for the CDR3 is TGTGCCAGCAGCCATACGTCCAATGAGCAGTTCTTC. This codes for CASSHTSNEQFF. The full variable domain, rest sourced from reference TRBV5-4 and TRBJ2-1, is ETGVTQSPTHLIKTRGQQVTLRCSSQSGHNTVSWYQQALGQGPQFIFQYYREEENGRGNFPPRFSGLQFPNYSSELNVNALELDDSALYLCASSHTSNEQFFGPGTRLTVL.

This CDR3 is CASSPVAGGIDTQYF. In DNA, the CDR3 is TGTGCCAGCTCACCTGTAGCGGGAGGTATAGATACGCAGTATTTT. The chain couples TRBV18 to TRBJ2-3; 10 bases are shared with TRBD2. After removal of 3 bases from V and 5 bases from J, the junction contained 5 bases not matched to a gene. CDR3 length: 15 residues. Per the germline V gene, CDR1 is KGHSH and CDR2 is LQKENI.

This rearrangement joins TRBV9 to TRBJ2-1; D is possibly TRBD2 (5 bases). This CDR3 contains 13 residues. Trimming removed 2 bases at V and 13 bases at J, with 16 bases between. CDR1 SGDLS and CDR2 YYNGEE come from the germline V gene. The CDR3 reads CASSVSGPPPQFF. CDR3 nucleotide sequence: TGTGCCAGCAGCGTCAGCGGTCCGCCCCCCCAGTTCTTC.

This clone was detected a few times. This sequence joins TRBV4-1 and TRBJ2-7; D is uncertain. The ends were cut back, 1 base at V and 7 bases at J, with 8 bases in the middle. The CDR3 spans 12 residues. Germline CDR1 and CDR2: MGHRA and YSYEKL. The CDR3 DNA is TGCGCCAGCAGCCAAGGGCGAAGGGAGCAGTACTTC. It codes for CASSQGRREQYF.

The rearrangement uses TRBV20-1 and TRBJ2-7; D is undetermined. Germline CDR1 and CDR2: DFQATT and SNEGSKA (reference sequence). The length of the CDR3 is 11 residues. V was trimmed by 0 bases and J by 6 bases, leaving 6 bases between them. CDR3 loop: CSARDYSEQYF. As DNA, the CDR3 is TGCAGTGCTAGAGATTACAGCGAGCAGTACTTC.